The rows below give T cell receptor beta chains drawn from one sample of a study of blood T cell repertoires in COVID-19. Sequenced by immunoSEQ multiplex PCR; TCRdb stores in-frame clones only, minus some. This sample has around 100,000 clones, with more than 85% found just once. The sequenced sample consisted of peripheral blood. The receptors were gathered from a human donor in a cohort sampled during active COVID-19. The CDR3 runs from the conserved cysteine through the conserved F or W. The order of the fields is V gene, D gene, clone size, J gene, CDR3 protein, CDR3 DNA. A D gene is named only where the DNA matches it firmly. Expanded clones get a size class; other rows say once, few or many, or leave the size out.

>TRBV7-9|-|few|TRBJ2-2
CASSPGVSLNTGELFF
TGTGCCAGCAGCCCCGGAGTCTCCTTGAACACCGGGGAGCTGTTTTTT
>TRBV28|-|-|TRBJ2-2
CASTPGTNTGELFF
TGTGCCAGCACCCCGGGGACAAACACCGGGGAGCTGTTTTTT
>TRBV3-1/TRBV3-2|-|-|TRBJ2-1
CASSRGREQFF
TGTGCCAGCAGCCGGGGGAGGGAGCAGTTCTTC
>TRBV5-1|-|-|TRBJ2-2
CASTYNQGSGELFF
TGCGCCAGCACCTATAACCAGGGAAGCGGGGAGCTGTTTTTT
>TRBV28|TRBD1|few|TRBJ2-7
CASRGYRGDSYEQYF
TGTGCCAGCAGGGGGTACAGGGGAGATTCCTACGAGCAGTACTTC
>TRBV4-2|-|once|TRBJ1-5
CASSQGGIDQPQHF
TGTGCCAGCAGCCAAGGGGGCATTGATCAGCCCCAGCATTTT
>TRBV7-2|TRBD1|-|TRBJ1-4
CASSSPPGQGLEKLFF
TGTGCCAGCAGCTCGCCCCCGGGACAGGGTCTCGAAAAACTGTTTTTT
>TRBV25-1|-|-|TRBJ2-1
CASSEYGGLGDEQFF
TGTGCCAGCAGTGAATACGGGGGGCTGGGGGATGAGCAGTTCTTC
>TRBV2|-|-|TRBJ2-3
CASSEGGEGTDTQYF
TGTGCCAGCAGTGAAGGGGGAGAGGGCACAGATACGCAGTATTTT
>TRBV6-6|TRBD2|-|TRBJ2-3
CASSIAGGRDTQYF
TGTGCCAGCAGTATAGCGGGGGGGAGAGATACGCAGTATTTT
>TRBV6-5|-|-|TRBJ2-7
CASMNTPLYEQYF
TGTGCCAGCATGAATACACCGCTCTACGAGCAGTACTTC
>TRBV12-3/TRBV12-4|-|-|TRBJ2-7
CASSFIGSYEQYF
TGTGCCAGCAGTTTTATCGGCTCCTACGAGCAGTACTTC
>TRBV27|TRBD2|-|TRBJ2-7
CASSPDVGLAAYEQYF
TGTGCCAGCAGCCCTGACGTTGGACTAGCAGCATACGAGCAGTACTTC
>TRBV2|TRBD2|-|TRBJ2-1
CASSFEREGSEQFF
TGTGCCAGCAGTTTTGAGCGGGAGGGCTCTGAGCAGTTCTTC
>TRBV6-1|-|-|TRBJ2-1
CASSEGWNAGNNEQFF
TGTGCCAGCAGTGAAGGCTGGAATGCCGGGAACAATGAGCAGTTCTTC
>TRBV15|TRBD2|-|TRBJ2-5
CATSRQTGTSSQETQYF
TGTGCCACCAGCAGACAGACCGGGACTAGCAGCCAAGAGACCCAGTACTTC
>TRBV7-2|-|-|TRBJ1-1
CASSGQGPGTEAFF
TGTGCCAGCAGCGGACAAGGGCCAGGAACTGAAGCTTTCTTT
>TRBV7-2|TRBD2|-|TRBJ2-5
CASSLDQAGGPVTQYF
TGTGCCAGCAGCTTAGATCAAGCGGGGGGGCCGGTGACCCAGTACTTC
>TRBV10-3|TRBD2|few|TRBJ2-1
CAISPGGAYNEQFF
TGTGCCATCAGCCCGGGAGGGGCCTACAATGAGCAGTTCTTC
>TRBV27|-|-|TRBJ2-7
CASSNAAPGIEQYF
TGTGCCAGCAGTAATGCGGCTCCAGGGATCGAGCAGTACTTC
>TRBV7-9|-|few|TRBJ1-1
CASSPMRGSTEAFF
TGTGCCAGCAGCCCCATGAGGGGGTCCACTGAAGCTTTCTTT
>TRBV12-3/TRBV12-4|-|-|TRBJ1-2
CASSFRVGDGYTF
TGTGCCAGCAGTTTCAGGGTAGGAGATGGCTACACCTTC
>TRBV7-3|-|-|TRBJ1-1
CASSLTGGRVTEAFF
TGTGCCAGCAGCTTAACTGGAGGGCGGGTTACTGAAGCTTTCTTT
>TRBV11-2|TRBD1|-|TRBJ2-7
CASRKAGGSYEQYF
TGTGCCAGCCGAAAGGCAGGGGGATCCTACGAGCAGTACTTC
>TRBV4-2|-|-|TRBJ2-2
CASSQDGQTGELFF
TGTGCCAGCAGCCAAGATGGCCAGACCGGGGAGCTGTTTTTT
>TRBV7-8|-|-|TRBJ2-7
CASSLQYHEQYF
TGTGCCAGCAGCCTACAGTACCACGAGCAGTACTTC
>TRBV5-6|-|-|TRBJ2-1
CASSLLASYNEQFF
TGTGCCAGCAGCTTGTTGGCATCCTACAATGAGCAGTTCTTC
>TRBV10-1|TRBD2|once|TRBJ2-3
CASSPQTSGDLTDTQYF
TGCGCCAGCAGTCCCCAGACTAGCGGGGACCTCACAGATACGCAGTATTTT
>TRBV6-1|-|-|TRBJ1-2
CASSEGGVNYGYTF
TGTGCCAGCAGTGAGGGGGGTGTTAACTATGGCTACACCTTC
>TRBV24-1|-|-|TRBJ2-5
CATSDFYSAGLQETQYF
TGTGCCACCAGTGATTTTTATTCCGCAGGACTCCAAGAGACCCAGTACTTC
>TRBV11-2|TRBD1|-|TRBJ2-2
CASSLQGARTGELFF
TGTGCCAGCAGCTTACAGGGGGCAAGAACCGGGGAGCTGTTTTTT
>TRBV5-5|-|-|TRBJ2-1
CASSTILEEQFF
TGTGCCAGCAGCACGATTCTAGAGGAGCAGTTCTTC
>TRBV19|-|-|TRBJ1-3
CAASAGRSGNTIYF
TGTGCCGCCAGTGCGGGCCGCTCTGGAAACACCATATATTTT
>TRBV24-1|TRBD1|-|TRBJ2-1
CATSEATGTVEEQFF
TGTGCCACCTCCGAAGCGACAGGGACGGTAGAAGAGCAGTTCTTC
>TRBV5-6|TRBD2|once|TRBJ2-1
CASSFGGKSNEQFF
TGTGCCAGCAGCTTCGGGGGGAAGAGCAATGAGCAGTTCTTC
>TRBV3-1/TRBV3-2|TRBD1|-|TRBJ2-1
CASRRTGGTYNEQFF
TGTGCCAGCAGAAGGACAGGGGGAACCTACAATGAGCAGTTCTTC
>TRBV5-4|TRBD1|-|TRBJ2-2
CASSGERRGRSGELFF
TGTGCCAGCAGCGGGGAGCGCAGGGGGCGCAGCGGGGAGCTGTTTTTT
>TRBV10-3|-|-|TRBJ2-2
CAISERGTSEANTGELFF
TGTGCCATCAGTGAACGGGGGACGAGTGAAGCGAACACCGGGGAGCTGTTTTTT
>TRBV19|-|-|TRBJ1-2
CASSVDRYNYGYTF
TGTGCCAGTAGTGTGGACAGATATAACTATGGCTACACCTTC
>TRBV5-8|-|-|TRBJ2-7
CASSFGGDSYEQYF
TGTGCCAGCAGCTTTGGCGGCGACTCCTACGAGCAGTACTTC
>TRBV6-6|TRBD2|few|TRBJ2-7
CASSTRGGSHEQYF
TGTGCCAGCAGCACCCGGGGCGGGAGCCACGAGCAGTACTTC
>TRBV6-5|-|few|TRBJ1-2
CASSPYRVVGYGYTF
TGTGCCAGCAGTCCCTACAGGGTAGTTGGGTATGGCTACACCTTC